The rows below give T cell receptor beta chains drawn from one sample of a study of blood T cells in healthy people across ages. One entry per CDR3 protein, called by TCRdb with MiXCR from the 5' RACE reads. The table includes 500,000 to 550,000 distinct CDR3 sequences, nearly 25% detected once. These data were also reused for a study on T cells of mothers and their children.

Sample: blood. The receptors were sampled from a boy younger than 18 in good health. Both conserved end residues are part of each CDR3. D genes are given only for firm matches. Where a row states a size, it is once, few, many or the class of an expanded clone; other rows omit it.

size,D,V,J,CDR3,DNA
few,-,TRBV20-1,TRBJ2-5,CSAWFLPGQTQETQYF,TGCAGTGCTTGGTTTCTACCCGGACAGACCCAAGAGACCCAGTACTTC
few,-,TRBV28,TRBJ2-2,CASSSLTGTPGELFF,TGTGCCAGCAGTTCGTTAACAGGGACCCCCGGGGAGCTGTTTTTT
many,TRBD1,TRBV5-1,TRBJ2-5,CASSLMAGGAETQYF,TGCGCCAGCAGCTTGATGGCAGGGGGAGCAGAGACCCAGTACTTC
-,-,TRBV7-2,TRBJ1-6,CASSLQDFSNSPLHF,TGTGCCAGCAGCTTACAGGATTTCAGTAATTCACCCCTCCACTTT
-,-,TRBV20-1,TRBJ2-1,CSARDWGGAEQFF,TGCAGTGCTAGAGATTGGGGGGGCGCTGAGCAGTTCTTC
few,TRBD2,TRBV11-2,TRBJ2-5,CASSLDPAGGLETQYF,TGTGCCAGCAGCTTAGATCCAGCGGGGGGGCTGGAGACCCAGTACTTC
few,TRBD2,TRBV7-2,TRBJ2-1,CASSLVALETSGNNEQFF,TGTGCCAGCAGCTTAGTGGCTTTGGAGACTAGCGGAAATAATGAGCAGTTCTTC
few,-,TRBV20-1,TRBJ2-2,CSATDTGELFF,TGCAGTGCCACAGACACCGGGGAGCTGTTTTTT
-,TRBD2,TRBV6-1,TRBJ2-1,CASSEPSGYNEQFF,TGTGCCAGCAGTGAGCCTAGCGGTTACAATGAGCAGTTCTTC
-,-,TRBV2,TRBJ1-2,CASSLDTSNYGYTF,TGTGCCAGCAGTTTGGACACATCAAACTATGGCTACACCTTC
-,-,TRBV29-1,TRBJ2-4,CSVEDGPGNIQYF,TGCAGCGTTGAAGATGGGCCAGGGAACATTCAGTACTTC
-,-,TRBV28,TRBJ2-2,CASRPVLAGWGGELFF,TGTGCCAGCAGACCGGTACTCGCAGGATGGGGCGGGGAGCTGTTTTTT
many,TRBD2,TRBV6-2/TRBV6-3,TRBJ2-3,CASASGGSSTDTQYF,TGTGCCAGCGCTAGCGGGGGCTCTAGCACAGATACGCAGTATTTT
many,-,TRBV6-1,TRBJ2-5,CASRDLPGLQETQYF,TGTGCCAGCAGGGACCTCCCAGGGCTCCAAGAGACCCAGTACTTC
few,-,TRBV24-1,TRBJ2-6,CATSDSSLPGANVLTF,TGTGCCACCAGTGATTCTTCCCTTCCTGGGGCCAACGTCCTGACTTTC
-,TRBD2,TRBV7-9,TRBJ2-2,CASSPAGLAGGVGELFF,TGTGCCAGCAGCCCCGCCGGACTAGCGGGAGGGGTCGGGGAGCTGTTTTTT
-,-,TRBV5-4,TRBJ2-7,CASSLWGSPEQYF,TGTGCCAGCAGCTTGTGGGGGAGTCCCGAGCAGTACTTC
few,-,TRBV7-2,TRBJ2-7,CASSLGMLLSYEQYF,TGTGCCAGCAGCTTAGGGATGCTGCTCTCCTACGAGCAGTACTTC
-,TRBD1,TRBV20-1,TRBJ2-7,CSASMGQGRYEQYF,TGCAGTGCTAGTATGGGACAGGGGCGCTACGAGCAGTACTTC
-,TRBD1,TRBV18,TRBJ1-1,CASSPTGTGLALGFF,TGTGCCAGCTCACCAACCGGGACAGGGCTGGCCCTAGGGTTCTTT
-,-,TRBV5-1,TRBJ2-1,CASSSPRGDEQFF,TGCGCCAGCAGCAGCCCCCGTGGGGATGAGCAGTTCTTC
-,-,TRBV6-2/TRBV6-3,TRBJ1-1,CASSSIGTLAEAFF,TGTGCCAGCAGTTCCATCGGGACTCTGGCTGAAGCTTTCTTT
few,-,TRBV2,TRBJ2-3,CASSTVGQKDTDTQYF,TGTGCCAGCAGTACCGTAGGCCAGAAAGACACAGATACGCAGTATTTT
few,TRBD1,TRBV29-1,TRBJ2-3,CSVRPYRGRYTDTQYF,TGCAGCGTGCGACCCTACAGGGGCAGGTACACAGATACGCAGTATTTT
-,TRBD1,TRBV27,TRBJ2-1,CASSEGAGGINEQFF,TGTGCCAGCAGCGAGGGGGCAGGGGGCATCAATGAGCAGTTCTTC
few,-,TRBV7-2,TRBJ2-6,CASSFKAGRLSGANVLTF,TGTGCCAGCAGCTTCAAGGCAGGGCGACTATCCGGGGCCAACGTCCTGACTTTC
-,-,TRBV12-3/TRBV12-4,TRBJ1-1,CASSLSRFEAFF,TGTGCCAGCAGTTTGTCCAGGTTTGAAGCTTTCTTT
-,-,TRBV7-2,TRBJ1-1,CASTYGGGSNTEAFF,TGTGCCAGCACCTACGGGGGCGGGTCGAACACTGAAGCTTTCTTT
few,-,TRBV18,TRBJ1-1,CASSPPVRGLRVNTEAFF,TGTGCCAGCTCACCACCGGTCAGGGGTCTGAGGGTGAACACTGAAGCTTTCTTT